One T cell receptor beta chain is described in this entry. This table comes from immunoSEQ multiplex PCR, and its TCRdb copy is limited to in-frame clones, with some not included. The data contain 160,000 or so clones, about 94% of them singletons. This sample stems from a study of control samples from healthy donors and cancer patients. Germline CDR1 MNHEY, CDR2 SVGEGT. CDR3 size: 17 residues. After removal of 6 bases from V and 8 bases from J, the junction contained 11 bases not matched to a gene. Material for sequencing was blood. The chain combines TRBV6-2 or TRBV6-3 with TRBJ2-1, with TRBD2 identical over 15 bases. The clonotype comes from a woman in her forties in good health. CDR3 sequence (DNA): TGTGCCAGCAGGCCTACCCGGACTAGCGGGGGGGCACATGAGCAGTTCTTC. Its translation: CASRPTRTSGGAHEQFF.